Listed below are T cell receptor beta chains from one sample, sequenced in a study of blood T cell repertoires in COVID-19. The protocol was immunoSEQ multiplex PCR, while the TCRdb copy is restricted to in-frame clones and leaves out a portion. The data hold under 450,000 clones, with over 65% observed a single time. The sequencing input was peripheral blood. The receptors stem from a human donor with acute or convalescent COVID-19. The donor label of this sample is uncertain. Both conserved end residues are part of each CDR3. Each record gives: D gene, clone size, V gene, J gene, CDR3 DNA, CDR3 protein. D genes are given only for firm matches. Size is omitted from some rows. Given values are once, few, many or a class for expanded clones.

d_gene: NA; abundance: once; v_gene: TRBV2; j_gene: TRBJ1-5; CDR3nt: TGTGCCAGCAGTGCGGGATTTAGCAATCAGCCCCAGCATTTT; CDR3aa: CASSAGFSNQPQHF
d_gene: NA; abundance: NA; v_gene: TRBV6-5; j_gene: TRBJ2-3; CDR3nt: TGTGCCAGCAGTTACTTGGCAGGTAGCACAGATACGCAGTATTTT; CDR3aa: CASSYLAGSTDTQYF
d_gene: NA; abundance: few; v_gene: TRBV2; j_gene: TRBJ1-5; CDR3nt: TGTGCCAGCAGTGCTCCGGGAGCTAGCAATCAGCCCCAGCATTTT; CDR3aa: CASSAPGASNQPQHF
d_gene: NA; abundance: NA; v_gene: TRBV15; j_gene: TRBJ2-1; CDR3nt: TGTGCCACCAGCGGGGGCCGGGACCTCGGCTACAATGAGCAGTTCTTC; CDR3aa: CATSGGRDLGYNEQFF
d_gene: TRBD1; abundance: NA; v_gene: TRBV5-1; j_gene: TRBJ2-4; CDR3nt: TGCGCCAGCAGTACTGACAGGGCGAACATTCAGTACTTC; CDR3aa: CASSTDRANIQYF
d_gene: NA; abundance: NA; v_gene: TRBV7-2; j_gene: TRBJ1-4; CDR3nt: TGTGCCAGCAGCTTTTCAGATATCGAAAAACTGTTTTTT; CDR3aa: CASSFSDIEKLFF
d_gene: TRBD2; abundance: NA; v_gene: TRBV9; j_gene: TRBJ2-3; CDR3nt: TGTGCCAGCAGCGCCGGGGGGAGAAGCACAGATACGCAGTATTTT; CDR3aa: CASSAGGRSTDTQYF
d_gene: TRBD2; abundance: NA; v_gene: TRBV4-1; j_gene: TRBJ2-1; CDR3nt: TGCGCCAGCAGCCAAGTTGCTAGCGGCCTCTCCTACAATGAGCAGTTCTTC; CDR3aa: CASSQVASGLSYNEQFF
d_gene: NA; abundance: NA; v_gene: TRBV12-3/TRBV12-4; j_gene: TRBJ1-2; CDR3nt: TGTGCCAGCAGTTTACTTGTCAACTATGGCTACACCTTC; CDR3aa: CASSLLVNYGYTF
d_gene: NA; abundance: few; v_gene: TRBV4-1; j_gene: TRBJ2-1; CDR3nt: TGCGCCAGCAGCCAGGCCATCGACAACTACAATGAGCAGTTCTTC; CDR3aa: CASSQAIDNYNEQFF
d_gene: TRBD1; abundance: few; v_gene: TRBV2; j_gene: TRBJ1-1; CDR3nt: TGTGCCAGCAGTCAGGGACAGATGGCGAACACTGAAGCTTTCTTT; CDR3aa: CASSQGQMANTEAFF
d_gene: TRBD2; abundance: NA; v_gene: TRBV7-2; j_gene: TRBJ2-7; CDR3nt: TGTGCCAGCAGCAATAACCGACTAGCACACGAGCAGTACTTC; CDR3aa: CASSNNRLAHEQYF
d_gene: NA; abundance: once; v_gene: TRBV6-5; j_gene: TRBJ2-4; CDR3nt: TGTGCCAGCAGCGCAATCCGGGGGAACATTCAGTACTTC; CDR3aa: CASSAIRGNIQYF
d_gene: TRBD1; abundance: NA; v_gene: TRBV27; j_gene: TRBJ2-2; CDR3nt: TGTGCCAGCAGTTTATACATCCCCCGACAGGGGATGAACACCGGGGAGCTGTTTTTT; CDR3aa: CASSLYIPRQGMNTGELFF
d_gene: NA; abundance: once; v_gene: TRBV28; j_gene: TRBJ1-2; CDR3nt: TGTGCCAGCAGTCTTTCGAACTATGGCTACACCTTC; CDR3aa: CASSLSNYGYTF
d_gene: TRBD2; abundance: NA; v_gene: TRBV2; j_gene: TRBJ2-1; CDR3nt: TGTGCCAGCGTGCGGGAGGCCCTCAATGAGCAGTTCTTC; CDR3aa: CASVREALNEQFF